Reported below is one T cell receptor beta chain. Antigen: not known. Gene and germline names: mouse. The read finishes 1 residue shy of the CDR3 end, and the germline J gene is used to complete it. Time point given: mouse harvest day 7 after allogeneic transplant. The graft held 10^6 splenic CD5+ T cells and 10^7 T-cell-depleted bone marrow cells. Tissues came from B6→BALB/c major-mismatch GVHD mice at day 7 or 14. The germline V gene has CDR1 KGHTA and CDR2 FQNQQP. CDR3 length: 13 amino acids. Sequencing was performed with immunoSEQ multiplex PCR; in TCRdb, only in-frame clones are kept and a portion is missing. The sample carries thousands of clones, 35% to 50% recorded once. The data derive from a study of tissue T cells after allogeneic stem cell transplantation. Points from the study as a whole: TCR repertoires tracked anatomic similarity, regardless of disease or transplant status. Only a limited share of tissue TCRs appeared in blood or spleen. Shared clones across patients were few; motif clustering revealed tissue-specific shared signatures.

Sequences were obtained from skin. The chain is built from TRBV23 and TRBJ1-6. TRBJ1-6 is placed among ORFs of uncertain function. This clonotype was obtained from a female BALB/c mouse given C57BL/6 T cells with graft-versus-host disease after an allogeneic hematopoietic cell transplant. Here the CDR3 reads CSSSQFYNSPLYF. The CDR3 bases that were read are TGCTCCAGCAGTCAATTCTATAATTCGCCCCTCTAC.